This T cell receptor (beta chain) was identified in a study of blood T cell repertoires in COVID-19. Looking at the study overall: Whether acute or convalescent, the COVID-19 samples came from the United States, Italy and Spain.

The ends lost 7 bases at V and 7 bases at J; junction bases unmatched: 17. The germline V gene has CDR1 GTSNPN and CDR2 SVGIG (reference sequence). The length of the CDR3 is 16 residues. Per the original methods: Reference gene primer amplification yielded estimated nucleated cell counts. Clones were read by immunoSEQ multiplex PCR, and TCRdb kept only the in-frame ones, dropping some. V and J calls plus clone size are reproduced from that table; the DNA served to infer D and trimming. Of about 100,000 clones in the sample, around 73% are singletons; the top ten hold over 7.5%. The sample holds a few counts of this clone.

The chain employs TRBV30 and TRBJ2-2, with 8 bases matching TRBD2. This TCR was sampled from a man in his sixties with active or convalescent COVID-19. What was sequenced was peripheral blood. The CDR3: CAFSALEAGAVGELFF. The DNA of the CDR3 is TGTGCCTTCTCCGCCTTAGAAGCGGGAGCCGTCGGGGAGCTGTTTTTT. Supplemented by reference TRBV30 and TRBJ2-2, the full variable domain reads SQTIHQWPATLVQPVGSPLSLECTVEGTSNPNLYWYRQAAGRGLQLLFYSVGIGQISSEVPQNLSASRPQDRQFILSSKKLLLSDSGFYLCAFSALEAGAVGELFFGEGSRLTVL.